This entry lists 11 T cell receptor beta chains sequenced from one sample in a study of OX40 agonist ivuxolimab in advanced cancers. Profiling relied on immunoSEQ multiplex PCR, and the TCRdb table lists in-frame clones only, not all of them. Of some 21,000 clones listed, roughly 83% are singletons. The specimen comprised CD4+ or CD8+ T cells sorted from blood, sampled in a trial of the OX40 agonist ivuxolimab. Receptors originate from an adult with an advanced solid tumor such as melanoma, head and neck, liver or kidney cancer.

The chain links TRBV27 to TRBJ1-4, with 7 bases lining up with TRBD1. Unmatched junction bases numbered 1, after V lost 6 bases and J lost 0 bases. This CDR3 contains 14 residues. In germline, CDR1 is MNHEY, CDR2 SMNVEV (reference sequence). CDR3 DNA sequence: TGTGCCAGCAGACAGGGGCCAACTAATGAAAAACTGTTTTTT. Its protein is CASRQGPTNEKLFF.

J is TRBJ2-5 and V is TRBV29-1; D perhaps matches TRBD1 (6 bases). In germline, CDR1 is SQVTM, CDR2 ANQGSEA. V lost 5 bases, J lost 1 base, and 8 bases lay in between. The CDR3 loop spans 12 amino acids. CDR3 protein: CSVNRAQETQYF. In nucleotides, the CDR3 is TGCAGCGTTAACAGGGCCCAAGAGACCCAGTACTTC.

This clone turned up a few times. For the CDR3, the DNA is TGTGCCAGCAGCGACGACAGGAACACTGAAGCTTTCTTT. Translation gives CASSDDRNTEAFF. The rearrangement links TRBV9 to TRBJ1-1; tentative D call: TRBD1 (5 bases). Germline lookup yields CDR1 SGDLS and CDR2 YYNGEE. Trimming left V 3 bases short and J 1 base short, with 7 bases between. This CDR3 has 13 amino acids.

This rearrangement joins TRBV25-1 to TRBJ1-1, with D uncertain. CDR3 length: 11 amino acids. Germline V gene lookup returns CDR1 MGHDK and CDR2 SYGVNS. V was pared by 1 base and J by 6 bases, with 3 bases between. In DNA form, the CDR3 reads TGTGCCAGCAGTGAATTCGCTGAAGCTTTCTTT. It yields the protein CASSEFAEAFF.

The rearrangement joins TRBV5-1 to TRBJ2-2, with TRBD1 matching over 9 bases. The V and J ends lost 4 bases and 1 base, in that order; junction bases with no gene match: 8. The CDR3 loop spans 17 amino acids. Germline V gives CDR1 SGHRS, CDR2 YFSETQ. CDR3 sequence: CASSNKKTGGNTGELFF. CDR3 DNA sequence: TGCGCCAGCAGCAATAAAAAGACAGGGGGGAACACCGGGGAGCTGTTTTTT. The variable domain in full, with the rest retrieved from reference TRBV5-1 and TRBJ2-2, is KAGVTQTPRYLIKTRGQQVTLSCSPISGHRSVSWYQQTPGQGLQFLFEYFSETQRNKGNFPGRFSGRQFSNSRSEMNVSTLELGDSALYLCASSNKKTGGNTGELFFGEGSRLTVL.

The chain uses TRBV11-2 and TRBJ2-1, with 9 bases identical to TRBD2. The CDR3 extends over 15 amino acids. CDR1 and CDR2 (germline): SGHAT, FQNNGV. V lost 1 base to trimming and J lost 9 bases; unmatched junction nucleotides: 7. For the CDR3, the DNA is TGTGCCAGCAGCTTAGGGGCTAGCGGGATCGGTGAGCAGTTCTTC. Encoded protein: CASSLGASGIGEQFF.

This chain uses TRBV7-8 with TRBJ1-1; perhaps TRBD1 as D (6 bases). The V end lost 4 bases, the J end lost 0 bases, and 18 bases lay between the germline ends. The CDR3 is 17 amino acids. Germline V gene sequence: CDR1 SGHVS, CDR2 FQNEAQ. In nucleotides, the CDR3 is TGTGCCAGCAGCTCGGGTAATACAGGGATTATGAACACTGAAGCTTTCTTT. It specifies CASSSGNTGIMNTEAFF.

The chain couples TRBV15 to TRBJ2-7; D is unresolved. Germline V gene data show CDR1 as LNHNV and CDR2 as YYDKDF (reference sequence). The CDR3 length is 14 residues. V dropped 1 base and J dropped 1 base, with 8 bases sitting between them. This CDR3 reads CATSRAGRSYEQYF. In DNA form, the CDR3 reads TGTGCCACCAGCAGAGCGGGCCGTTCCTACGAGCAGTACTTC.

Comment on this clone: The junction and the germline gene differ at one end; a read error may be behind it. The chain has TRBV5-1 and TRBJ2-7; TRBD2 might be the D (6 bases). The CDR3 sequence is 14 residues long. Germline values: CDR1 SGHRS, CDR2 YFSETQ. CDR3 bases: TGCGCCAGCAGCTTGGCGGGGGTCTCCTACGAGCGGTACTTC. The encoded protein is CASSLAGVSYERYF.

The rearrangement joins TRBV5-4 to TRBJ2-7; unclear D gene. Germline V lookup: CDR1 SGHNT, CDR2 YYREEE (reference sequence). Trimming stripped 1 base from V and 3 bases from J, with 5 bases between. This CDR3 comprises 12 residues. Here the CDR3 reads CASSLRLYEQYF. CDR3 nucleotide sequence: TGTGCCAGCAGCTTGCGTCTCTACGAGCAGTACTTC.

The chain is built from TRBV5-6 and TRBJ1-5; 7 bases are shared with TRBD1. Trimming removed 0 bases from V and 4 bases from J; junction bases left unmatched: 7. The CDR3 totals 16 residues. The germline CDR1 and CDR2 sequences are SGHDT and YYEEEE. CDR3 loop: CASSLGGGVGNQPQHF. DNA of the CDR3: TGTGCCAGCAGCTTGGGAGGGGGCGTGGGGAATCAGCCCCAGCATTTT.